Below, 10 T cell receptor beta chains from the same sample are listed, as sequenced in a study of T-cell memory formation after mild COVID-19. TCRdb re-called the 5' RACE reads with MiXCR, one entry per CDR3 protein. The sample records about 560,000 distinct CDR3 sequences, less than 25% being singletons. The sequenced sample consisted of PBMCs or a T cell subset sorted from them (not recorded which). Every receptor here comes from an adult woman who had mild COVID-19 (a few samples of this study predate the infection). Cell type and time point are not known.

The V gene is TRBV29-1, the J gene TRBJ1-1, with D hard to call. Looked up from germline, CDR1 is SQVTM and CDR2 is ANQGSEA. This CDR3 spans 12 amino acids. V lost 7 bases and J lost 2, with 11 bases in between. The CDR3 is CSGRTGNTEAFF. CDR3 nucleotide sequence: TGCAGCGGGAGGACGGGAAACACTGAAGCTTTCTTT.

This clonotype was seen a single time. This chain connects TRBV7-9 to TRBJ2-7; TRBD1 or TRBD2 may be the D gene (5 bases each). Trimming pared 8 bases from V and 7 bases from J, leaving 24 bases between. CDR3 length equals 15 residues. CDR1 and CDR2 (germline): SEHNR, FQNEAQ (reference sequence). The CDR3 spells CASSLRGRFAEEQYF. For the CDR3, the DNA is TGTGCCAGCTCCCTAAGGGGACGGTTTGCTGAAGAGCAGTACTTC.

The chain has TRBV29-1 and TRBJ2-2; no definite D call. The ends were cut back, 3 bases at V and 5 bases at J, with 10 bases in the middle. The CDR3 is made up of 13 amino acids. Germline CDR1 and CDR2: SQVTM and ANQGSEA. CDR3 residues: CSVDSLTTGELFF. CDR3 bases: TGCAGCGTTGATTCCTTAACTACCGGGGAGCTGTTTTTT.

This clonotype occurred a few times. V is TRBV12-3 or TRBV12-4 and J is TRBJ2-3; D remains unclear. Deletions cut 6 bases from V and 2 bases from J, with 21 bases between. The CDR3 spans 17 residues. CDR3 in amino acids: CASSPTPPLFLTDTQYF. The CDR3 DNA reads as TGTGCCAGCAGCCCGACCCCCCCGCTTTTCCTCACAGATACGCAGTATTTT.

For the CDR3, the DNA is TGTGCCAGCAGCTTAGATCTGTACTCCCCGGAGACTGAAGCTTTCTTT. This sequence encodes CASSLDLYSPETEAFF. V gene TRBV11-2 combines with J gene TRBJ1-1; D not certain. Trimming took 0 bases from V and 5 from J, leaving 16 bases between them. Germline CDR1 SGHAT, CDR2 FQNNGV. This CDR3 comprises 16 residues.

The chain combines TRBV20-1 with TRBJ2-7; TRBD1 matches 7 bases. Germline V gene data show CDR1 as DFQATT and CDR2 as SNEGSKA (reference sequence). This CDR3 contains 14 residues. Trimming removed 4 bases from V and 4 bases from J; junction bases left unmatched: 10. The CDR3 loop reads CSAMYRGRGYEQYF. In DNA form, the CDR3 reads TGCAGTGCTATGTATAGGGGGCGAGGATACGAGCAGTACTTC.

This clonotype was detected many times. Here the CDR3 reads CASSYLGPSGYTF. In nucleotides, the CDR3 is TGTGCCAGCAGTTACTTAGGTCCGTCTGGCTACACCTTC. The chain is built from TRBV6-2 or TRBV6-3 and TRBJ1-2, with D uncertain. Germline CDR1 is MNHEY and CDR2 is SVGEGT. The CDR3 runs 13 residues. Trimming cost V 1 base and J 7 bases, with 10 bases left between them.

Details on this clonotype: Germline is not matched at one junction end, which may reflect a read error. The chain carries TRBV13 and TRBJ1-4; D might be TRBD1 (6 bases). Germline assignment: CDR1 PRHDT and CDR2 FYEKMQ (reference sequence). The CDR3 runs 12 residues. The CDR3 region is CASSLTGTTRVF. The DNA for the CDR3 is TGTGCCAGCAGCTTAACCGGGACAACACGCGTTTTT.

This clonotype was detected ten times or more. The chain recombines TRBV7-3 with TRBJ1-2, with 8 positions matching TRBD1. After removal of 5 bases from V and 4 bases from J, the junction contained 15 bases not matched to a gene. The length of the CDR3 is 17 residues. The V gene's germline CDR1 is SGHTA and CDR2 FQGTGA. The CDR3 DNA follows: TGTGCCAGCAGCGCCGCTAACAGGGGCCAGGGGGCCTATGGCTACACCTTC. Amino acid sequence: CASSAANRGQGAYGYTF.

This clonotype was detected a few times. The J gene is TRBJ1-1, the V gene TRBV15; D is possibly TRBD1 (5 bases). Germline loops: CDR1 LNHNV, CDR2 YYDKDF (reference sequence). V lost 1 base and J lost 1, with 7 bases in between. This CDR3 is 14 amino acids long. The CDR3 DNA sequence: TGTGCCACCAGCAGAGGAGGGGCGAACACTGAAGCTTTCTTT. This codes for CATSRGGANTEAFF.